This is a list of T cell receptor beta chains from one sample in a study of response to subunit inactivated influenza vaccine. TCRdb reanalysed the RT-PCR reads using MiXCR and keeps one entry per CDR3 protein. The sample includes some 570,000 distinct CDR3 sequences, approximately 10% of them seen just once. The same sample was also studied in work on T cells expressing NK-cell markers.

The input for sequencing was PBMCs from blood, taken on the day of vaccination. The source is a man aged 50 to 60 who received an inactivated influenza vaccine. The CDR3 runs from the conserved cysteine through the conserved F or W. A D gene is named only where the DNA matches it firmly. Size is stated for part of the rows, as once, few or many counts, or as a class when the clone is expanded.

abundance: many; j_gene: TRBJ1-5; d_gene: .; v_gene: TRBV12-3/TRBV12-4; CDR3nt: TGTGCCAGCAGCCGCGGCGCGGGCAATCAGCCCCAGCATTTT; CDR3aa: CASSRGAGNQPQHF
abundance: .; j_gene: TRBJ2-1; d_gene: TRBD2; v_gene: TRBV18; CDR3nt: TGTGCCAGCTCCCGGGACTACGACAATGAGCAGTTCTTC; CDR3aa: CASSRDYDNEQFF
abundance: .; j_gene: TRBJ1-5; d_gene: .; v_gene: TRBV7-2; CDR3nt: TGTGCCAGCAGCTTACTAGGCGGTAACAAGCCCCAGCATTTT; CDR3aa: CASSLLGGNKPQHF
abundance: .; j_gene: TRBJ2-4; d_gene: .; v_gene: TRBV24-1; CDR3nt: TGTGCCACCCCAAAACCGACAGAAAGAAACATTCAGTACTTC; CDR3aa: CATPKPTERNIQYF
abundance: few; j_gene: TRBJ1-2; d_gene: .; v_gene: TRBV2; CDR3nt: TGTGCCAGCAGTCAGTGGCAGGCTAACTATGGCTACACCTTC; CDR3aa: CASSQWQANYGYTF
abundance: .; j_gene: TRBJ2-7; d_gene: .; v_gene: TRBV20-1; CDR3nt: TGCAGTGCTAGACTCGCGGGGGCTGCCGGCGAGCAGTACTTC; CDR3aa: CSARLAGAAGEQYF
abundance: .; j_gene: TRBJ1-3; d_gene: .; v_gene: TRBV12-5; CDR3nt: TGTGCTAGTGGTTTGAGCAGGGGCACCATATATTTT; CDR3aa: CASGLSRGTIYF
abundance: few; j_gene: TRBJ2-3; d_gene: TRBD2; v_gene: TRBV28; CDR3nt: TGTGCCAGCAGCCCCCTAAGACGGACTAGCATAGGAGATACGCAGTATTTT; CDR3aa: CASSPLRRTSIGDTQYF
abundance: .; j_gene: TRBJ2-2; d_gene: .; v_gene: TRBV20-1; CDR3nt: TGCAGTGCTCTGACAGGACGAGGTGCCGGGGAGCTGTTTTTT; CDR3aa: CSALTGRGAGELFF
abundance: many; j_gene: TRBJ1-1; d_gene: .; v_gene: TRBV7-9; CDR3nt: TGTGCCAGCAGCTCGGACTATGGAGCTTTCTTT; CDR3aa: CASSSDYGAFF
abundance: .; j_gene: TRBJ2-5; d_gene: .; v_gene: TRBV7-2; CDR3nt: TGTGCCAGCAGCATGCGACAGTACCAAGAGACCCAGTACTTC; CDR3aa: CASSMRQYQETQYF
abundance: few; j_gene: TRBJ2-7; d_gene: TRBD2; v_gene: TRBV20-1; CDR3nt: TGCAGTGCCCAGCGGGGGGTCTCCTACGAGCAGTACTTC; CDR3aa: CSAQRGVSYEQYF
abundance: few; j_gene: TRBJ2-7; d_gene: .; v_gene: TRBV2; CDR3nt: TGTGCCAGCAGTGCCGACAGGACCTACGAGCAGTACTTC; CDR3aa: CASSADRTYEQYF
abundance: many; j_gene: TRBJ1-5; d_gene: .; v_gene: TRBV3-1; CDR3nt: TGTGCCAGCAGCCTACAGGCCACTCAGCCCCAGCATTTT; CDR3aa: CASSLQATQPQHF
abundance: .; j_gene: TRBJ2-1; d_gene: TRBD2; v_gene: TRBV4-2; CDR3nt: TGTGCCAGCAGCCAAGAAGCGGGGGGGGTCTACAATGAGCAGTTCTTC; CDR3aa: CASSQEAGGVYNEQFF
abundance: .; j_gene: TRBJ1-2; d_gene: .; v_gene: TRBV12-3/TRBV12-4; CDR3nt: TGTGCCAGCAGTCAGCTGGGGGTACAGATAAACTATGGCTACACCTTC; CDR3aa: CASSQLGVQINYGYTF
abundance: .; j_gene: TRBJ2-7; d_gene: TRBD2; v_gene: TRBV6-5; CDR3nt: TGTGCCAGCAGTTACACTTCCCGTGTAGCGGGGCTACGCTACGAGCAGTACTTC; CDR3aa: CASSYTSRVAGLRYEQYF
abundance: many; j_gene: TRBJ1-1; d_gene: .; v_gene: TRBV13; CDR3nt: TGTGCCAGCAGCTATCAGGGGCGCATGAACACTGAAGCTTTCTTT; CDR3aa: CASSYQGRMNTEAFF
abundance: few; j_gene: TRBJ2-1; d_gene: TRBD2; v_gene: TRBV4-3; CDR3nt: TGCGCCAGCAGCCAAGATTTCGGCGGGAGCACCGCCTCCTACAATGAGCAGTTCTTC; CDR3aa: CASSQDFGGSTASYNEQFF
abundance: .; j_gene: TRBJ2-1; d_gene: TRBD1; v_gene: TRBV6-5; CDR3nt: TGTGCCAGCAGTTTAGACAGGGGGCACTGGCAGTTCTTC; CDR3aa: CASSLDRGHWQFF
abundance: many; j_gene: TRBJ2-4; d_gene: .; v_gene: TRBV29-1; CDR3nt: TGCAGCGTTATCGGGACCCCTCGAGGCAAAAACATTCAGTACTTC; CDR3aa: CSVIGTPRGKNIQYF
abundance: .; j_gene: TRBJ2-5; d_gene: .; v_gene: TRBV4-3; CDR3nt: TGCGACAGCAGCCAAGAAATATGGCTAGTAGAGACCCAGTACTTC; CDR3aa: CDSSQEIWLVETQYF
abundance: .; j_gene: TRBJ2-7; d_gene: .; v_gene: TRBV6-2/TRBV6-3; CDR3nt: TGTGCCAGCAGTTACGGGCCTACAAGCGAGCAGTACTTC; CDR3aa: CASSYGPTSEQYF
abundance: .; j_gene: TRBJ2-7; d_gene: TRBD1; v_gene: TRBV5-1; CDR3nt: TGCGCCAGCAGCTTGGTGTTACAGGGGCCGTACGAGCAGTACTTC; CDR3aa: CASSLVLQGPYEQYF
abundance: few; j_gene: TRBJ2-1; d_gene: .; v_gene: TRBV4-3; CDR3nt: TGCGCCAGCAGCCAAGAGGCTGGCCCGAGGGACAATGAGCAGTTCTTC; CDR3aa: CASSQEAGPRDNEQFF
abundance: few; j_gene: TRBJ2-5; d_gene: .; v_gene: TRBV4-3; CDR3nt: TGCGCCAGCAGCCAACCGACAGAGCAAGAGACCCAGTACTTC; CDR3aa: CASSQPTEQETQYF
abundance: .; j_gene: TRBJ2-7; d_gene: .; v_gene: TRBV20-1; CDR3nt: TGCAGTGCTAGAGCACCCCCCGAGGACGAGCAGTACTTC; CDR3aa: CSARAPPEDEQYF
abundance: few; j_gene: TRBJ2-7; d_gene: TRBD1; v_gene: TRBV7-9; CDR3nt: TGTGCCAGCAGCCCATTCGGGGGACAGGGAGTCTACGAGCAGTACTTC; CDR3aa: CASSPFGGQGVYEQYF
abundance: .; j_gene: TRBJ2-2; d_gene: TRBD1; v_gene: TRBV12-3/TRBV12-4; CDR3nt: TGTGCCAGCATCGACAGGGGGCGGACCGGGGAGCTGTTTTTT; CDR3aa: CASIDRGRTGELFF
abundance: .; j_gene: TRBJ1-6; d_gene: .; v_gene: TRBV19; CDR3nt: TGTGCCAGTAGGACAGCCGTTTCCTATAATTCACCCCTCCACTTT; CDR3aa: CASRTAVSYNSPLHF
abundance: .; j_gene: TRBJ2-3; d_gene: TRBD2; v_gene: TRBV4-2; CDR3nt: TGTGCCAGCAGCCAAGATCGCGGGGGGCCGGGTACGCAGTATTTT; CDR3aa: CASSQDRGGPGTQYF
abundance: .; j_gene: TRBJ2-7; d_gene: .; v_gene: TRBV28; CDR3nt: TGTGCCAGCAGGTACAACACAGGGAGGAGCTCCTACGAGCAGTACTTC; CDR3aa: CASRYNTGRSSYEQYF
abundance: .; j_gene: TRBJ1-1; d_gene: .; v_gene: TRBV10-3; CDR3nt: TGTGCCATCAGTGAGTTGCGACAGCGGAACACTGAAGCTTTCTTT; CDR3aa: CAISELRQRNTEAFF
abundance: few; j_gene: TRBJ2-5; d_gene: .; v_gene: TRBV12-3/TRBV12-4; CDR3nt: TGTGCCAGCAGTTTATCATCAGGGAGGGAGACCCAGTACTTC; CDR3aa: CASSLSSGRETQYF
abundance: few; j_gene: TRBJ2-3; d_gene: .; v_gene: TRBV7-8; CDR3nt: TGTGCCAGCAGCCAAGGGGGACGGACTGCCCGGGATACGCAGTATTTT; CDR3aa: CASSQGGRTARDTQYF
abundance: .; j_gene: TRBJ2-1; d_gene: .; v_gene: TRBV11-2; CDR3nt: TGTGCCAGCAGCTTAAACGGGGCAAACTCCTACAATGAGCAGTTCTTC; CDR3aa: CASSLNGANSYNEQFF
abundance: .; j_gene: TRBJ2-7; d_gene: .; v_gene: TRBV28; CDR3nt: TGTGCCAGCGGCGGCCTCCCCCACGAGCAGTACTTC; CDR3aa: CASGGLPHEQYF
abundance: .; j_gene: TRBJ2-1; d_gene: .; v_gene: TRBV7-9; CDR3nt: TGTGCCAGCAGCCTGAGTCAAGACAATGAGCAGTTCTTC; CDR3aa: CASSLSQDNEQFF
abundance: few; j_gene: TRBJ1-2; d_gene: .; v_gene: TRBV12-3/TRBV12-4; CDR3nt: TGTGCCACCCATCCTAGGGGTAAGAATGGCTACACCTTC; CDR3aa: CATHPRGKNGYTF
abundance: .; j_gene: TRBJ2-1; d_gene: TRBD2; v_gene: TRBV20-1; CDR3nt: TGCAGTGCTTCGACTAGCGGGGACCCCAATGAGCAGTTCTTC; CDR3aa: CSASTSGDPNEQFF
abundance: few; j_gene: TRBJ2-5; d_gene: TRBD2; v_gene: TRBV11-2; CDR3nt: TGTGCCAGCAGCTTACGGGGACTAGCGGGGCCGGTAGAAGAGACCCAGTACTTC; CDR3aa: CASSLRGLAGPVEETQYF
abundance: many; j_gene: TRBJ1-6; d_gene: .; v_gene: TRBV6-1; CDR3nt: TGTGCCAGCAGGGCCCCTGAGGGGGACTATTCACCCCTCCACTTT; CDR3aa: CASRAPEGDYSPLHF
abundance: few; j_gene: TRBJ1-5; d_gene: .; v_gene: TRBV28; CDR3nt: TGTGCCAGCAGTACAGGCGGGTTAGGCAATCAGCCCCAGCATTTT; CDR3aa: CASSTGGLGNQPQHF
abundance: .; j_gene: TRBJ1-3; d_gene: TRBD1; v_gene: TRBV20-1; CDR3nt: TGCAGTGCTAAAGTCTCGGAGGGGGCTATTGGAAACACCATATATTTT; CDR3aa: CSAKVSEGAIGNTIYF
abundance: .; j_gene: TRBJ2-5; d_gene: .; v_gene: TRBV7-2; CDR3nt: TGTGCCAGCAGCCCCCCGGGTCCGACAGAGACCCAGTACTTC; CDR3aa: CASSPPGPTETQYF
abundance: few; j_gene: TRBJ2-3; d_gene: TRBD1; v_gene: TRBV28; CDR3nt: TGTGCCAGCAGTAGACAGGGTGGGTCAGATACGCAGTATTTT; CDR3aa: CASSRQGGSDTQYF
abundance: .; j_gene: TRBJ2-2; d_gene: .; v_gene: TRBV5-1; CDR3nt: TGCGCCAGCAGCCTAGAAACAATCGGGGAGCTGTTATTT; CDR3aa: CASSLETIGELLF
abundance: few; j_gene: TRBJ2-3; d_gene: .; v_gene: TRBV5-1; CDR3nt: TGCGCCAGCAGCTTGACGGTTACAGGGTCCAGCACAGATACGCAGTATTTT; CDR3aa: CASSLTVTGSSTDTQYF
abundance: .; j_gene: TRBJ2-1; d_gene: TRBD2; v_gene: TRBV5-1; CDR3nt: TGCGCCAGCAGCTCCCGACTAGCGGGGGCCTACAATGAGCAGTTCTTC; CDR3aa: CASSSRLAGAYNEQFF
abundance: .; j_gene: TRBJ1-1; d_gene: .; v_gene: TRBV12-3/TRBV12-4; CDR3nt: TGTGCCAGCAGTCCCGGGGCCATGGACACTGAAGCTTTCTTT; CDR3aa: CASSPGAMDTEAFF
abundance: many; j_gene: TRBJ2-1; d_gene: TRBD1; v_gene: TRBV7-6; CDR3nt: TGTGCCAGCAGTCGTGGACAGGCCTCCTACAATGAGCAGTTCTTC; CDR3aa: CASSRGQASYNEQFF